Listed below are T cell receptor beta chains from one sample, sequenced in a study of blood T cell repertoires in COVID-19. Assay used: immunoSEQ multiplex PCR; TCRdb lists only in-frame clones, some missing. Here the sample spans approximately 250,000 clones, 86% being singletons. Sequenced: peripheral blood. Receptors originate from an older woman with COVID-19, enrolled during active disease. Both conserved end residues are part of each CDR3. A D gene is named only where the DNA matches it firmly.

>TRBV7-2|-|TRBJ2-3
TGTGCCAGCAGCTTGTGGGCGCGAGTCGCAGATACGCAGTATTTT
CASSLWARVADTQYF
>TRBV7-9|-|TRBJ1-1
TGTGCCAGCAGCTTAGATATGAACACTGAAGCTTTCTTT
CASSLDMNTEAFF
>TRBV4-3|-|TRBJ2-6
TGCGCCAGCAGCCAAGAAAAGAGAAGCTCTGGGGCCAACGTCCTGACTTTC
CASSQEKRSSGANVLTF
>TRBV28|-|TRBJ1-6
TGTGCCAGCAGTTTAAGTTGGAGGGGATCACCCCTCCACTTT
CASSLSWRGSPLHF
>TRBV27|TRBD2|TRBJ2-1
TGTGCCAGCAGTATCACTAGCGGGGGGGCTATTTACAATGAGCAGTTCTTC
CASSITSGGAIYNEQFF
>TRBV5-1|-|TRBJ2-7
TGCGCCAGCAGCTTGACAGGCAATGGGGTCGACGAGCAGTACTTC
CASSLTGNGVDEQYF
>TRBV29-1|TRBD1|TRBJ2-5
TGCAGCGTTGACTACAGGGGGACGGAGACCCAGTACTTC
CSVDYRGTETQYF
>TRBV19|TRBD1|TRBJ1-2
TGTGCCAGTAGCCCAACCCCGGGACAGATTAACTATGGCTACACCTTC
CASSPTPGQINYGYTF
>TRBV12-5|TRBD1|TRBJ1-2
TGTGCTAGTGGTTTGGTACAGGGGGGTCATGGCTACACCTTC
CASGLVQGGHGYTF
>TRBV19|TRBD1|TRBJ1-2
TGTGCCAGTACCCCAGACAGGGGCAACTATGGCTACACCTTC
CASTPDRGNYGYTF
>TRBV3-1/TRBV3-2|-|TRBJ2-7
TGTGCCAGCAGTGGGCCTTACTCCTACGAGCAGTACTTC
CASSGPYSYEQYF
>TRBV5-6|TRBD2|TRBJ2-3
TGTGCCAGCAGCTCCCCCGTTATAGCGGGGGGGCGGACAGATACGCAGTATTTT
CASSSPVIAGGRTDTQYF
>TRBV27|TRBD1|TRBJ2-7
TGTGCCAGCAGGGATTACGGGACAGGGGGTTTCCGGGGGGAGTACTTC
CASRDYGTGGFRGEYF
>TRBV28|TRBD2|TRBJ2-1
TGTGCCAGCAGTTTCGGCGGGGGCTCCTACAATGAGCAGTTCTTC
CASSFGGGSYNEQFF
>TRBV6-5|-|TRBJ2-3
TGTGCCAGCAATCGTGACTCCACAGATACGCAGTATTTT
CASNRDSTDTQYF
>TRBV4-1|TRBD1|TRBJ1-2
TGCGCCAGCAGCCCATCGAGGGGGCTCGCCTATGGCTACACCTTC
CASSPSRGLAYGYTF
>TRBV18|TRBD1|TRBJ2-7
TGTGCCAGCTCACCCGAGACAGGGGGTGAGCAGTACTTC
CASSPETGGEQYF
>TRBV6-5|-|TRBJ1-4
TGTGCCAGCAGTAACAGGGCGGGTTATGAAAAACTGTTTTTT
CASSNRAGYEKLFF
>TRBV9|-|TRBJ1-4
TGTGCCAGCAGCGTAGGCCCCGGGGGAAGGGAAAAACTGTTTTTT
CASSVGPGGREKLFF
>TRBV6-1|-|TRBJ1-5
TGTGCCAGCAGTGAAGCAGCGGCACACAAGCATTTT
CASSEAAAHKHF
>TRBV9|TRBD1|TRBJ1-2
TGTGCCAGCAGCGCCCGGGACAGGGAGAATGGCTACACCTTC
CASSARDRENGYTF